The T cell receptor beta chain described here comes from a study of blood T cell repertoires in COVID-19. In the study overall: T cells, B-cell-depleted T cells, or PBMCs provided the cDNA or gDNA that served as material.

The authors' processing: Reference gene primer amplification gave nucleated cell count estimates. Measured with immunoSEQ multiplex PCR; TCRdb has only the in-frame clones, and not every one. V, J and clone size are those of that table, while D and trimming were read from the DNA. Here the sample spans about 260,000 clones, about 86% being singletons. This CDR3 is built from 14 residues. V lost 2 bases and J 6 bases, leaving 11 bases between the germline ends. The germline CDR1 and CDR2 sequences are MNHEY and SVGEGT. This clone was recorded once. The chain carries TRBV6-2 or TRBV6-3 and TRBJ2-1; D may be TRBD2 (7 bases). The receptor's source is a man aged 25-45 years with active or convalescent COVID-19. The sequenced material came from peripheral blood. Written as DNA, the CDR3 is TGTGCCAGCAGTTACGGGGGGGGCCTCAATGAGCAGTTCTTC. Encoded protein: CASSYGGGLNEQFF.